The clone carrying this T cell receptor beta chain appeared a few times. In germline, CDR1 is SEHNR, CDR2 FQNEAQ (reference sequence). CDR3 length: 16 amino acids. The V segment lost 6 bases and the J segment 2 bases; nucleotides outside the gene matches: 8. This sample is part of a study of shared clonotypes between healthy human individuals. TCRdb's copy holds only in-frame clones and misses some; the assay was immunoSEQ multiplex PCR. The sample carries about 510,000 clones, 70% to 80% recorded once. The TCR was taken from a woman aged 35 to 49 in good health. Some clones in this sample may be carry-over from other donors' samples. The chain combines TRBV7-9 with TRBJ2-5; 11 bases agree with TRBD1. Sequenced sample: PBMCs. CDR3 sequence reads: CASRPGQGAGQETQYF. The CDR3 DNA reads as TGTGCCAGCAGGCCCGGACAGGGGGCTGGTCAAGAGACCCAGTACTTC.